Only a few counts were recorded for the clone carrying this TCR beta chain. Per germline, CDR1 SQVTM and CDR2 ANQGSEA. This CDR3 region has 13 residues. V trimming: 6 bases; J trimming: 0 bases; junction bases outside the gene matches: 4. This record comes from a study of T-cell memory formation after mild COVID-19. About the study: TCR clusters mostly belonged to single donors.

TCRdb processed the 5' RACE reads anew with MiXCR; each CDR3 protein has one entry. The sample yields tens of thousands of distinct CDR3 sequences, about 13% seen once. The specimen was PBMCs or a T cell subset sorted from them (not recorded which). The chain employs TRBV29-1 and TRBJ2-7, with 8 bases that match TRBD1. The receptor's source is an adult woman who had mild COVID-19 (a few samples of this study predate the infection). Cell type and time point are not known. The CDR3 here is CSVYRGSSYEQYF. The CDR3 DNA reads TGCAGCGTGTACAGGGGGAGCTCCTACGAGCAGTACTTC.